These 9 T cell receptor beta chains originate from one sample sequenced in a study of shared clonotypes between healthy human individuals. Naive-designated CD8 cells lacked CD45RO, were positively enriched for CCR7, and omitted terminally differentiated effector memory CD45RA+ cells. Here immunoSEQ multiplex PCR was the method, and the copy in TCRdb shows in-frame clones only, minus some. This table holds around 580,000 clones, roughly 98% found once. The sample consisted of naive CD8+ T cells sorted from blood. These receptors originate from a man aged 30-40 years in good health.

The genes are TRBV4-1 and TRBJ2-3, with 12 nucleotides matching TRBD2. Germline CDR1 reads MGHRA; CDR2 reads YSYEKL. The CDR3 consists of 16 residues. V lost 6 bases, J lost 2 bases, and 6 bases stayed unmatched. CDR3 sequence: CASRATSGSVTDTQYF. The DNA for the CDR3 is TGCGCCAGCAGAGCGACTAGCGGGAGTGTCACAGATACGCAGTATTTT.

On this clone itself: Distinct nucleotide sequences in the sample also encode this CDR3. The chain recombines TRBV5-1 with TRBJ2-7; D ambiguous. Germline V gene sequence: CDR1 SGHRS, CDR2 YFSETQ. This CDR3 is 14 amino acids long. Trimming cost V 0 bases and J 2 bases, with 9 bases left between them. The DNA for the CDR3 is TGCGCCAGCAGCTTGGAGGGCTCGCCCTACGAGCAGTACTTC. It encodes CASSLEGSPYEQYF.

The CDR3 DNA sequence: TGTGCCAGTACTGAGGTAGGACTAGCGGGAGTAAATGAGCAGTTCTTC. Protein: CASTEVGLAGVNEQFF. This chain links TRBV19 with TRBJ2-1; 13 bases are a match to TRBD2. The CDR3 consists of 16 residues. With V trimmed by 7 bases and J by 7 bases, 10 bases remained unmatched. Germline CDR1 reads LNHDA; CDR2 reads SQIVND (reference sequence).

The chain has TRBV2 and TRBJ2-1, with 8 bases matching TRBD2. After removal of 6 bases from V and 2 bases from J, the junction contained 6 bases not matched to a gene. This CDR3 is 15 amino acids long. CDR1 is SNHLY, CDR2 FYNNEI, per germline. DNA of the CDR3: TGTGCCAGCAGGACGACTAGCGTTGCCTACAATGAGCAGTTCTTC. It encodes CASRTTSVAYNEQFF.

Here the CDR3 DNA reads TGTGCCAGCACTCGCGCAGGGGGCGCGGGAGGGGCCAACGTCCTGACTTTC. Amino acid sequence: CASTRAGGAGGANVLTF. This chain joins TRBV5-6 and TRBJ2-6, with 8 bases aligning to TRBD1. V lost 6 bases and J lost 4; bases outside the gene matches: 12. There are 17 residues in the CDR3. Germline-derived CDR1 and CDR2 are SGHDT and YYEEEE.

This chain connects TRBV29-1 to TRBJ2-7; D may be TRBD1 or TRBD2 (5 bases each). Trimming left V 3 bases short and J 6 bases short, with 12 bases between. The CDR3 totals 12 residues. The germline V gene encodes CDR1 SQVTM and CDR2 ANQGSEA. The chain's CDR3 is CSVEGVAPEQYF. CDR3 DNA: TGCAGCGTTGAGGGGGTGGCCCCCGAGCAGTACTTC.

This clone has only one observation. The CDR3 reads CASSLAGPEEAQYF. The DNA of the CDR3 is TGTGCCAGCAGCTTGGCGGGGCCAGAGGAGGCCCAGTACTTC. This chain connects TRBV5-5 to TRBJ2-5; possibly TRBD1 or TRBD2 for D (5 bases each). The V end lost 0 bases, the J end lost 9 bases, and 15 bases lay between the germline ends. This CDR3 has 14 amino acids. Germline V lookup: CDR1 SGHKS, CDR2 YYEKEE (reference sequence).

CDR3 DNA sequence: TGTGCCAGCAGTTTAGGGCAGGGGGCCTTTTTGGACACCTTC. It translates to CASSLGQGAFLDTF. This chain connects TRBV28 to TRBJ1-2, with 8 bases lining up with TRBD1. CDR1 and CDR2 from the germline V gene are MDHEN and SYDVKM. Losses at the gene ends were 2 bases for V and 12 bases for J; bases not matched to a gene: 11. CDR3 length: 14 amino acids.

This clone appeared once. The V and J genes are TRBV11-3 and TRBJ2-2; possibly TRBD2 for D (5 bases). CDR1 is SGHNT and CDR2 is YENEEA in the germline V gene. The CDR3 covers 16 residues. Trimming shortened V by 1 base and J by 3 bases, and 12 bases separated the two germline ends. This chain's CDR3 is CASSLGGYGHTGELFF. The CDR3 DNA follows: TGTGCCAGCAGCTTAGGAGGGTACGGGCACACCGGGGAGCTGTTTTTT.